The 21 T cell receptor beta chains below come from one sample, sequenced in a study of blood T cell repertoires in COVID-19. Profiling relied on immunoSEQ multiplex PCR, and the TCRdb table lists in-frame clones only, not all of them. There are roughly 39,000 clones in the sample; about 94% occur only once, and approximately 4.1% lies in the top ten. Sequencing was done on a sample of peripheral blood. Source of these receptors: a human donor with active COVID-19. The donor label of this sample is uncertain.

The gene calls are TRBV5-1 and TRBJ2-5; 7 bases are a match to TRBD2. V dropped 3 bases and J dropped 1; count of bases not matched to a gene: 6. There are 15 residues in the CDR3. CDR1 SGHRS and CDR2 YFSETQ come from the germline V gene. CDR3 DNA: TGCGCCAGCAGCTCCGACTCGGGGGGCCAAGAGACCCAGTACTTC. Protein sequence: CASSSDSGGQETQYF.

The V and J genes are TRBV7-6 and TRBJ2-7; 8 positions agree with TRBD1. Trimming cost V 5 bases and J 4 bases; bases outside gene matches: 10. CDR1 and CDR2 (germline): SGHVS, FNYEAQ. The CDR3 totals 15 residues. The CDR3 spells CASSPRTGMLYEQYF. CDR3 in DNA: TGTGCCAGCAGCCCCCGGACAGGGATGTTATACGAGCAGTACTTC.

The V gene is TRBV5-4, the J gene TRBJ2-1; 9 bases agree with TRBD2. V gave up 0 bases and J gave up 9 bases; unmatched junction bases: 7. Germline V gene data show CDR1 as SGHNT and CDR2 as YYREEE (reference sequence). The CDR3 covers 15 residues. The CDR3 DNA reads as TGTGCCAGCAGCTTGGGATCTAGCGGGACGGGTGAGCAGTTCTTC. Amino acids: CASSLGSSGTGEQFF. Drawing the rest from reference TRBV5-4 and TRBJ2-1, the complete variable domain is ETGVTQSPTHLIKTRGQQVTLRCSSQSGHNTVSWYQQALGQGPQFIFQYYREEENGRGNFPPRFSGLQFPNYSSELNVNALELDDSALYLCASSLGSSGTGEQFFGPGTRLTVL.

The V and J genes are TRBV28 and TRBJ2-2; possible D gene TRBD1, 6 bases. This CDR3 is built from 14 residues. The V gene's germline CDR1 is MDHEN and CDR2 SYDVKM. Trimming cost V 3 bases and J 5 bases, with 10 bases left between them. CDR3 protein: CASSFITGTGELFF. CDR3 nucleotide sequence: TGTGCCAGCAGTTTCATCACAGGGACCGGGGAGCTGTTTTTT.

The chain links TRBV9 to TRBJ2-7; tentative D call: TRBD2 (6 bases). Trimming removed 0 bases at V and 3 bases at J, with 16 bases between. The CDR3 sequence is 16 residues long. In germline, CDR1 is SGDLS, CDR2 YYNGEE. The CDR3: CASSVGDSGVIYEQYF. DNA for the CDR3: TGTGCCAGCAGCGTAGGGGATAGCGGAGTGATCTACGAGCAGTACTTC.

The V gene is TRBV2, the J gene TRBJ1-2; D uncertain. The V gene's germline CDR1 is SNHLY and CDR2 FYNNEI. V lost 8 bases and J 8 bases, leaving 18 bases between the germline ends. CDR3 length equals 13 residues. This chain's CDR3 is CASGSPSRGGYTF. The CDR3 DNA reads TGTGCCAGCGGATCCCCCTCAAGAGGGGGCTACACCTTC.

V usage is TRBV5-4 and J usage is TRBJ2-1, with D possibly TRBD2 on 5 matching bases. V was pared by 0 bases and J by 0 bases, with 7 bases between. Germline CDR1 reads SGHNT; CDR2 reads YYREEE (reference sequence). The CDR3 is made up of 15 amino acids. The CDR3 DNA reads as TGTGCCAGCAGCTTGGAAGGGAGCTCCTACAATGAGCAGTTCTTC. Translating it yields CASSLEGSSYNEQFF.

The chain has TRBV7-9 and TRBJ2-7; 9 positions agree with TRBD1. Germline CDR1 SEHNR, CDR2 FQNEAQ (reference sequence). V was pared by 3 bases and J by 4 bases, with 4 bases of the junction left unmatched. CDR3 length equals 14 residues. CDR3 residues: CASSFVTGGYEQYF. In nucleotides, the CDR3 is TGTGCCAGCAGCTTTGTGACAGGGGGATACGAGCAGTACTTC.

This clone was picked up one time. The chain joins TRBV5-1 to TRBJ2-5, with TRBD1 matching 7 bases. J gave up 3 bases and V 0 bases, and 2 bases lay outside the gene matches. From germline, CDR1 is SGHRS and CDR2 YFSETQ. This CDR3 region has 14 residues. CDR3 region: CASSLAGTEETQYF. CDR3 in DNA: TGCGCCAGCAGCTTGGCAGGGACAGAAGAGACCCAGTACTTC.

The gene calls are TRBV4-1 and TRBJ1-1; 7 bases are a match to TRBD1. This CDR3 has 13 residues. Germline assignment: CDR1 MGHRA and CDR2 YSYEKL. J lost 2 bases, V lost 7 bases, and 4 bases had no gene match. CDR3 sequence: CASTRQGNTEAFF. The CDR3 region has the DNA TGCGCCAGCACTAGACAGGGAAACACTGAAGCTTTCTTT.

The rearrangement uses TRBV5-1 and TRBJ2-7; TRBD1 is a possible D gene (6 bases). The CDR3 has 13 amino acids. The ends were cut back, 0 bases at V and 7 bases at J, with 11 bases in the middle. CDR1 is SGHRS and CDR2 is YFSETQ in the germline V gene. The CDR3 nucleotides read TGCGCCAGCAGCTTGGGGGCAGGGGTTGAGCAGTACTTC. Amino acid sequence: CASSLGAGVEQYF.

DNA of the CDR3: TGTGCCAGCTCACCAACCGGGACAGGGGGCAATCAGCCCCAGCATTTT. Protein product: CASSPTGTGGNQPQHF. The rearrangement uses TRBV18 and TRBJ1-5, with 10 bases that match TRBD1. Germline trimming cut 2 bases from V and 2 bases from J; bases unmatched to any gene: 3. This CDR3 spans 16 amino acids. Germline CDR1 KGHSH, CDR2 LQKENI.

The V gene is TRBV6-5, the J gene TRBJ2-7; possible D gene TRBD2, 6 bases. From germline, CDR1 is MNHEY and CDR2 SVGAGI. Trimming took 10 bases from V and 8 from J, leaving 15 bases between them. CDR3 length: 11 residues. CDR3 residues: CAITNGRKQYF. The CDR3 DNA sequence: TGTGCCATCACGAACGGGAGAAAGCAGTACTTC.

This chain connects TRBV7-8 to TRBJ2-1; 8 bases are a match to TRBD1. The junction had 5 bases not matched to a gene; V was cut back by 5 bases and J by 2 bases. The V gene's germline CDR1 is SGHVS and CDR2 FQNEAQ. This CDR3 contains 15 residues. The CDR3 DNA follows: TGTGCCAGCAGCCGAGGACAGGGCCCCTACAATGAGCAGTTCTTC. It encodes CASSRGQGPYNEQFF.

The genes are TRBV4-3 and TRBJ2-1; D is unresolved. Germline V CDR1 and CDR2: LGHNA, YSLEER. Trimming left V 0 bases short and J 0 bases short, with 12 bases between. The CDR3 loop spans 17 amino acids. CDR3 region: CASSQDLGPSSYNEQFF. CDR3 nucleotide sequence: TGCGCCAGCAGCCAAGATCTTGGTCCCAGCTCCTACAATGAGCAGTTCTTC.

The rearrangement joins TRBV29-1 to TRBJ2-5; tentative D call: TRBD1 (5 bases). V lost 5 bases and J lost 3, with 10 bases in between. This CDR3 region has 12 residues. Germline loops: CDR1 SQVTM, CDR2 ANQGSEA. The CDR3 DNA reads TGCAGCGTTCGGCAGGGTAAAGAGACCCAGTACTTC. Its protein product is CSVRQGKETQYF.

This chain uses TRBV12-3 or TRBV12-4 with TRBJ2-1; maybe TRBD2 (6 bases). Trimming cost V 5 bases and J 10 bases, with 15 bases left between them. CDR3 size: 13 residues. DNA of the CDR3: TGTGCCAGCAGTGGGTGGGAGGAGGGGGAGCAGTTCTTC. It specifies CASSGWEEGEQFF.

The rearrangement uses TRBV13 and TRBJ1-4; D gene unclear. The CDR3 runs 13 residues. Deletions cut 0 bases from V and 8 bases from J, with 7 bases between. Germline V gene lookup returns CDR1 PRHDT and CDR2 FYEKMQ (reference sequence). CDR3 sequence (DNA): TGTGCCAGCAGCTTAGGACGGCGGGAAAAACTGTTTTTT. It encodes CASSLGRREKLFF.

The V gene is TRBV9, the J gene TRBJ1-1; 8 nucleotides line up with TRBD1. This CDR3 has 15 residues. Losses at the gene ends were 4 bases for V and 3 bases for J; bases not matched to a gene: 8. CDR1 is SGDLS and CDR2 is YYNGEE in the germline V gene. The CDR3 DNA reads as TGTGCCAGCAGCTTTCGACAGGGGTGGGACACTGAAGCTTTCTTT. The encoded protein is CASSFRQGWDTEAFF.

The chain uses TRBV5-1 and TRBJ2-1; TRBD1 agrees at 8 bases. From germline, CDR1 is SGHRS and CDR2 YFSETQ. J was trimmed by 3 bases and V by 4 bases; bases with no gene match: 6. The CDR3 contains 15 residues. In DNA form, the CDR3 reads TGCGCCAGCAGCCAAGGACAGGGTTTCTACAATGAGCAGTTCTTC. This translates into CASSQGQGFYNEQFF. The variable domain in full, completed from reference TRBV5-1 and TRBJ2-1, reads KAGVTQTPRYLIKTRGQQVTLSCSPISGHRSVSWYQQTPGQGLQFLFEYFSETQRNKGNFPGRFSGRQFSNSRSEMNVSTLELGDSALYLCASSQGQGFYNEQFFGPGTRLTVL.

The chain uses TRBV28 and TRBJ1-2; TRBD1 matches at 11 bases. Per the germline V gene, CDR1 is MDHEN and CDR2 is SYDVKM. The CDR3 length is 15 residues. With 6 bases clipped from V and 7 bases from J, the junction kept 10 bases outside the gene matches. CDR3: CASRKGQGGGFGYTF. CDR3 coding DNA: TGTGCCAGCAGGAAGGGACAGGGGGGCGGGTTTGGCTACACCTTC.